This is a list of T cell receptor beta chains from one sample in a study of human T cells and chemical hapten exposure. TCRdb independently ran MiXCR on the RACE reads; one entry per CDR3 protein. Found here are 80,000 to 100,000 distinct CDR3 sequences, roughly 7.2% of them singletons; the top ten hold roughly 1.4%. The specimen comprised whole blood, sampled in connection with sensitization to the hapten diphenylcyclopropenone (DPC). These receptors were taken from a woman aged 25 to 39 with alopecia areata. Some clones in this sample may be carry-over from other donors' samples. Both conserved end residues are part of each CDR3. A D gene is named only where the DNA matches it firmly. The listing skips clone size in some rows; elsewhere it reads once, few, many or a size class.

clone_size j_call d_call v_call cdr3_aa
many TRBJ1-5 NA TRBV10-2 CASSDSASYQPQHF
few TRBJ1-5 TRBD1 TRBV14 CASSQGGGGQPQHF
NA TRBJ1-4 NA TRBV18 CASSPATTNEKLFF
few TRBJ1-4 TRBD1 TRBV2 CASAGQGIEKLFF
NA TRBJ2-7 NA TRBV15 CATSRDRATYEQYF
NA TRBJ1-1 NA TRBV27 CASMRGGVEGTEAFF
NA TRBJ2-3 NA TRBV16 CASNLGASTDTQYF
few TRBJ2-2 NA TRBV11-2 CASSLGVRAKDTGELFF
NA TRBJ2-7 TRBD2 TRBV29-1 CSVEGSGGYEQYF
many TRBJ1-4 NA TRBV2 CASRRREPNEKLFF
many TRBJ2-3 NA TRBV30 CAWSVLGDTQYF
many TRBJ2-7 TRBD2 TRBV2 CASIPGRTSHEQYF
few TRBJ1-1 TRBD1 TRBV29-1 CSATRQGNTEAFF
NA TRBJ2-3 TRBD2 TRBV6-5 CASKEGGGVTDTQYF
many TRBJ1-1 TRBD1 TRBV18 CASSTGGTEAFF
few TRBJ1-1 NA TRBV29-1 CSGLQGTEAFF
NA TRBJ2-3 NA TRBV20-1 CSAPEAYTDTQYF
many TRBJ2-1 NA TRBV5-1 CASSLDRANEQFF
NA TRBJ2-7 NA TRBV30 CAWSALGRSSSYEQYF
few TRBJ2-3 NA TRBV9 CASSVDAWDTQYF
many TRBJ2-3 TRBD2 TRBV27 CASRLRGGLGDTQYF
few TRBJ1-2 NA TRBV10-3 CAISEFLTDRLGDYGYTF
NA TRBJ1-5 NA TRBV12-3/TRBV12-4 CASISGTQNQPQHF
few TRBJ1-1 NA TRBV29-1 CSVEGDTTEAFF
few TRBJ2-3 TRBD2 TRBV5-1 CASSLLAGITDTQYF
few TRBJ2-3 NA TRBV7-9 CASSPTGGTDTQYF
many TRBJ1-6 TRBD1 TRBV7-9 CASSLGQGNNSPLHF
NA TRBJ1-1 TRBD1 TRBV4-1 CASSQWPKGTGDTEAFF
many TRBJ1-3 NA TRBV18 CASSPPSESGNTIYF
many TRBJ2-6 NA TRBV23-1 CASSQRSGANVLTF
few TRBJ2-1 NA TRBV27 CASSLSLFTSTYNEQFF
NA TRBJ1-3 NA TRBV7-2 CASSLMPGNTIYF
NA TRBJ2-6 TRBD2 TRBV9 CASSPSGGPGSGANVLTF
many TRBJ2-7 TRBD1 TRBV5-1 CASSLVMQGGQGPDYEQYF
many TRBJ2-3 NA TRBV7-2 CASSLGRLLDTQYF
many TRBJ2-3 NA TRBV29-1 CSVTGGPDTQYF
few TRBJ1-2 TRBD1 TRBV5-1 CASSSPRQGRSGYTF
few TRBJ1-1 NA TRBV2 CASKWITEAFF
many TRBJ2-3 NA TRBV5-5 CASSLERDTQYF
NA TRBJ1-1 NA TRBV12-3/TRBV12-4 CASSVAGNTEAFF
many TRBJ1-1 TRBD1 TRBV6-5 CASSPTGGGTEAFF
many TRBJ2-3 NA TRBV6-6 CASNQRPDTQYF
few TRBJ1-1 NA TRBV4-1 CASSQVAQFRGTEAFF
many TRBJ2-7 NA TRBV11-1 CASSSSPRDYEQYF